Each of the 22 T cell receptor beta chains below was sequenced from the same sample in a study of radiotherapy plus CTLA-4 blockade in lung cancer. Data came from immunoSEQ multiplex PCR; TCRdb stores just in-frame clones and leaves some out. Of about 32,000 clones listed, about 81% were seen once; the top ten hold 20% to 25%. The specimen comprised peripheral blood, sampled from a patient treated with radiotherapy plus ipilimumab. Every receptor here comes from a human donor with non-small cell lung cancer that progressed on radiotherapy plus ipilimumab.

The chain links TRBV19 to TRBJ1-4; 8 bases map to TRBD1. V gave up 5 bases and J gave up 4 bases; unmatched junction bases: 6. The germline gives CDR1 LNHDA, CDR2 SQIVND (reference sequence). The CDR3 has 15 amino acids. The chain's CDR3 is CASSSRGLGNEKLFF. CDR3 coding DNA: TGTGCCAGTAGTTCCAGGGGGCTGGGTAATGAAAAACTGTTTTTT.

In DNA form, the CDR3 reads TGTGCCAGCAGCCCACGACAGGAAGGTCCTGGAAACACCATATATTTT. Translated, it gives CASSPRQEGPGNTIYF. The chain combines TRBV7-9 with TRBJ1-3; a weak D match, TRBD1 (6 bases). Germline V gene sequence: CDR1 SEHNR, CDR2 FQNEAQ (reference sequence). V was clipped by 5 bases and J by 2 bases, with 16 bases between them. The CDR3 extends over 16 amino acids.

This chain uses TRBV5-4 with TRBJ1-2, with 8 bases that match TRBD1. This CDR3 is 15 amino acids long. V trimming: 4 bases; J trimming: 8 bases; junction bases outside the gene matches: 13. CDR1 SGHNT and CDR2 YYREEE come from the germline V gene (reference sequence). The CDR3 reads CASSPGQGAQGGYTF. Written as DNA, the CDR3 is TGTGCCAGCAGCCCTGGCCAGGGGGCGCAGGGCGGCTACACCTTC.

The chain recombines TRBV7-9 with TRBJ1-1; TRBD1 matches at 7 bases. Trimming removed 6 bases from V and 4 bases from J; junction bases left unmatched: 11. CDR1 and CDR2 (germline): SEHNR, FQNEAQ (reference sequence). CDR3 length: 15 amino acids. In DNA form, the CDR3 reads TGTGCCAGCAGTATAGCGACAGGGATGGGCACTGAAGCTTTCTTT. It specifies CASSIATGMGTEAFF.

This chain joins TRBV9 and TRBJ2-6, with D maybe TRBD2 (6 bases). Trimming left V 2 bases short and J 4 bases short, with 10 bases between. From germline, CDR1 is SGDLS and CDR2 YYNGEE. There are 15 residues in the CDR3. The CDR3 loop reads CASSVTSSGANVLTF. The CDR3 region has the DNA TGTGCCAGCAGCGTGACTAGTTCCGGGGCCAACGTCCTGACTTTC.

This sequence joins TRBV5-4 and TRBJ2-3; D is unresolved. Germline V CDR1 and CDR2: SGHNT, YYREEE (reference sequence). Trimming left V 0 bases short and J 0 bases short, with 8 bases between. This CDR3 has 15 residues. DNA of the CDR3: TGTGCCAGCAGCTTGGCCACCACTAGCACAGATACGCAGTATTTT. Translating it yields CASSLATTSTDTQYF.

The rearrangement joins TRBV7-6 to TRBJ2-5; 7 positions agree with TRBD2. V shed 6 bases and J 4 bases; nucleotides not matched to a gene: 11. Germline V lookup: CDR1 SGHVS, CDR2 FNYEAQ. This CDR3 spans 15 amino acids. CDR3 loop: CASSQVAGFSETQYF. The CDR3 DNA reads as TGTGCCAGCAGTCAAGTAGCGGGTTTTTCAGAGACCCAGTACTTC.

The CDR3: CASSFPSTGVLSPLHF. CDR3 bases: TGTGCCAGCAGTTTCCCATCCACAGGGGTGCTTTCACCCCTCCACTTT. The chain employs TRBV28 and TRBJ1-6, with 7 nucleotides matching TRBD1. The CDR3 is made up of 16 amino acids. The germline V gene has CDR1 MDHEN and CDR2 SYDVKM. Trimming took 3 bases from V and 9 from J; bases not matched to a gene: 11.

As DNA, the CDR3 is TGTGCCAGTAGTATTAAGGGACAGGGTTTAGAGACCCAGTACTTC. Translation gives CASSIKGQGLETQYF. This sequence joins TRBV19 and TRBJ2-5; 9 bases are a match to TRBD1. The length of the CDR3 is 15 residues. Germline V lookup: CDR1 LNHDA, CDR2 SQIVND (reference sequence). Trimming at V came to 3 bases and at J to 4 bases, leaving 6 bases not matched to a gene.

The CDR3 DNA reads TGTGCCAGCTCACCTGGACAGGGGACAGATACGCAGTATTTT. Amino acids: CASSPGQGTDTQYF. The chain employs TRBV18 and TRBJ2-3; 9 nucleotides agree with TRBD1. J gave up 3 bases and V 3 bases, and 1 base lay outside the gene matches. Germline V gene sequence: CDR1 KGHSH, CDR2 LQKENI. CDR3 length equals 14 residues.

J is TRBJ2-5 and V is TRBV7-2; 11 positions agree with TRBD1. This CDR3 is 18 amino acids long. Germline CDR1 SGHTA, CDR2 FQGNSA. J was trimmed by 2 bases and V by 5 bases; bases with no gene match: 13. CDR3 sequence: CASSPRTGGAVVQETQYF. The CDR3 coding sequence is TGTGCCAGCAGCCCCCGGACAGGGGGCGCGGTCGTACAAGAGACCCAGTACTTC.

The chain carries TRBV2 and TRBJ1-2; 9 bases match TRBD1. Per germline, CDR1 SNHLY and CDR2 FYNNEI. The CDR3 has 14 amino acids. V lost 2 bases and J lost 5; bases outside the gene matches: 3. CDR3 sequence (DNA): TGTGCCAGCAGTGAAAGTGGGACAGGGTATGGCTACACCTTC. Translation: CASSESGTGYGYTF. The full variable domain, rest sourced from reference TRBV2 and TRBJ1-2, is EPEVTQTPSHQVTQMGQEVILRCVPISNHLYFYWYRQILGQKVEFLVSFYNNEISEKSEIFDDQFSVERPDGSNFTLKIRSTKLEDSAMYFCASSESGTGYGYTFGSGTRLTVV.

This clone has just a few counts. The chain carries TRBV7-6 and TRBJ2-7; 8 nucleotides match TRBD1. V lost 1 base to trimming and J lost 3 bases; unmatched junction nucleotides: 2. Per germline, CDR1 SGHVS and CDR2 FNYEAQ. The CDR3 contains 14 residues. The CDR3 reads CASSLGGTGYEQYF. The CDR3 DNA sequence: TGTGCCAGCAGCTTAGGGGGGACAGGCTACGAGCAGTACTTC.

This clone was picked up a small number of times. The chain uses TRBV19 and TRBJ1-6, with D uncertain. V was shortened by 5 bases and J by 8 bases, with 7 bases between the two germline ends. Per germline, CDR1 LNHDA and CDR2 SQIVND (reference sequence). This CDR3 comprises 12 residues. This CDR3 reads CASSVQDSPLHF. The CDR3, as DNA: TGTGCCAGTAGTGTCCAGGATTCACCCCTCCACTTT.

In nucleotides, the CDR3 is TGTGCCAGTAGCGCCGACAGGAACACCGGGGAGCTGTTTTTT. Amino acid sequence: CASSADRNTGELFF. This sequence joins TRBV19 and TRBJ2-2; D might be TRBD1 (5 bases). The CDR3 length is 14 residues. Germline loops: CDR1 LNHDA, CDR2 SQIVND (reference sequence). V shed 6 bases and J shed 1 base, with 9 bases lying between them.

This chain links TRBV5-5 with TRBJ2-1, with D possibly being TRBD1 (6 bases). The V gene lost 1 base and the J gene lost 14 bases, with 13 bases spanning the gap. Germline values: CDR1 SGHKS, CDR2 YYEKEE (reference sequence). The CDR3 contains 12 residues. This CDR3 reads CASSLRTAGEFF. CDR3 in DNA: TGTGCCAGCAGCTTGAGGACAGCCGGGGAGTTCTTC.

This rearrangement joins TRBV19 to TRBJ1-1, with 9 bases identical to TRBD1. The CDR3 sequence is 14 residues long. Germline V gene sequence: CDR1 LNHDA, CDR2 SQIVND (reference sequence). V trimming: 4 bases; J trimming: 0 bases; junction bases outside the gene matches: 0. CDR3 DNA: TGTGCCAGTAGTAGACAGGGGGTGAACACTGAAGCTTTCTTT. Residues: CASSRQGVNTEAFF.

CDR3 amino acids: CASSPTPERQGRMNYTF. CDR3 DNA sequence: TGTGCCAGCAGCCCAACCCCGGAGAGGCAGGGCCGTATGAACTACACCTTC. The chain joins TRBV7-9 to TRBJ1-2, with D tentatively TRBD1 (5 bases). The germline V gene encodes CDR1 SEHNR and CDR2 FQNEAQ (reference sequence). The V and J ends lost 5 bases and 10 bases respectively, with 29 bases between them. This CDR3 is built from 17 residues. The whole variable domain, remainder taken from reference TRBV7-9 and TRBJ1-2, is DTGVSQNPRHKITKRGQNVTFRCDPISEHNRLYWYRQTLGQGPEFLTYFQNEAQLEKSRLLSDRFSAERPKGSFSTLEIQRTEQGDSAMYLCASSPTPERQGRMNYTFGSGTRLTVV.

This rearrangement joins TRBV19 to TRBJ2-5; the D is unclear. Germline CDR1 reads LNHDA; CDR2 reads SQIVND (reference sequence). This CDR3 comprises 17 residues. V gave up 3 bases and J gave up 0 bases, with 17 bases separating them. The chain's CDR3 is CASSMELTTVYQETQYF. CDR3 sequence (DNA): TGTGCCAGTAGTATGGAGTTAACAACCGTTTACCAAGAGACCCAGTACTTC.

This clone is a singleton in its sample. This chain links TRBV5-5 with TRBJ2-5; TRBD1 aligns across 11 bases. The J segment lost 1 base and the V segment lost 4 bases, leaving 3 bases of the junction unmatched. In germline, CDR1 is SGHKS, CDR2 YYEKEE (reference sequence). The CDR3 length is 15 residues. CDR3 DNA sequence: TGTGCCAGCAGCCCGGGGACAGGGGGCCAAGAGACCCAGTACTTC. Its translation: CASSPGTGGQETQYF.

This chain joins TRBV19 and TRBJ1-6, with D perhaps matching TRBD1 (5 bases). CDR3 length: 15 amino acids. Germline lookup yields CDR1 LNHDA and CDR2 SQIVND (reference sequence). Trimming removed 1 base at V and 7 bases at J, with 11 bases between. The chain's CDR3 is CASSIGDSGNSPLHF. The CDR3 nucleotides are TGTGCCAGTAGTATAGGAGACAGTGGGAATTCACCCCTCCACTTT. Complete variable domain (other parts from reference TRBV19 and TRBJ1-6): DGGITQSPKYLFRKEGQNVTLSCEQNLNHDAMYWYRQDPGQGLRLIYYSQIVNDFQKGDIAEGYSVSREKKESFPLTVTSAQKNPTAFYLCASSIGDSGNSPLHFGNGTRLTVT.

This clone appeared a few times. The chain combines TRBV6-6 with TRBJ2-7, with a weak D call TRBD1 (5 bases). V gave up 2 bases and J gave up 5 bases, with 10 bases separating them. CDR3 length: 13 amino acids. Germline V gene data show CDR1 as MNHNY and CDR2 as SVGAGI (reference sequence). The CDR3 loop reads CASSYPRAHEQYF. The CDR3 DNA reads as TGTGCCAGCAGTTACCCCAGGGCCCACGAGCAGTACTTC.